This T cell receptor (beta chain) is from a study of T cells of healthy individuals. V dropped 6 bases and J dropped 3; count of bases not matched to a gene: 7. The CDR3 is 15 residues long. Looked up from germline, CDR1 is SNHLY and CDR2 is FYNNEI. TCRdb passed the 5' RACE reads through MiXCR, listing each CDR3 protein once. The table lists nearly 100,000 distinct CDR3 sequences, approximately 16% of them singletons. The sample holds a few counts of this clonotype. The J gene is TRBJ2-3, the V gene TRBV2; 9 nucleotides agree with TRBD1. This TCR was recovered from a human donor in good health. The CDR3 coding sequence is TGTGCCAGCAGCAACGGGACAGGGAGAACAGATACGCAGTATTTT. The encoded protein is CASSNGTGRTDTQYF.